This T cell receptor (beta chain) was captured by sequencing in a study of cytotoxic CD8 clonotypes in ibrutinib-treated CLL. Profiled with immunoSEQ multiplex PCR; TCRdb holds only in-frame clones, not every one. The sample lists about 130,000 clones, roughly 80% occurring once. Concerning this clone: The antigen is unknown.

Study-wide results and caveats: Upon ibrutinib response clonality rose, and upon progression it fell back toward baseline.

The receptor was derived from a human donor with chronic lymphocytic leukemia. The source material was PBMCs, sampled after 24 months of ibrutinib treatment.

CDR3 residues: CASYGDRGSDYGYTF. CDR3 nucleotides: TGTGCCAGCTACGGGGACAGGGGGAGTGACTATGGCTACACCTTC. The chain is built from TRBV11-2 and TRBJ1-2, with TRBD1 matching over 11 bases. Germline values: CDR1 SGHAT, CDR2 FQNNGV. This CDR3 is built from 15 residues. After removal of 8 bases from V and 3 bases from J, the junction contained 8 bases not matched to a gene.